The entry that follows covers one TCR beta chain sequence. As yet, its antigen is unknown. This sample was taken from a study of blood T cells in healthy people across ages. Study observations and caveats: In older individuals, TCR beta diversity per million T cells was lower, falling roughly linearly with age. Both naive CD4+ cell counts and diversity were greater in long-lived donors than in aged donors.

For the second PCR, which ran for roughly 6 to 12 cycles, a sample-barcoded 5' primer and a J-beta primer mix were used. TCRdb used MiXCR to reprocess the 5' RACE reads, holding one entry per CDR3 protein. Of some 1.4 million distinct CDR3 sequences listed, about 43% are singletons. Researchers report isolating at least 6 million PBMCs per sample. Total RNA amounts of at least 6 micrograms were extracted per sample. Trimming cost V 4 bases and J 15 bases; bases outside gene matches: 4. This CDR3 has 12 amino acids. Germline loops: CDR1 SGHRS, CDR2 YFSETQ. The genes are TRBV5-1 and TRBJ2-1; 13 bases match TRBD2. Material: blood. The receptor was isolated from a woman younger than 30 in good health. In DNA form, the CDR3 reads TGCGCCAGCAGCCAACTAGCGGGGGGGGTGTTCTTC. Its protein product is CASSQLAGGVFF. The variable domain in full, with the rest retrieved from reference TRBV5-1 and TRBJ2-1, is KAGVTQTPRYLIKTRGQQVTLSCSPISGHRSVSWYQQTPGQGLQFLFEYFSETQRNKGNFPGRFSGRQFSNSRSEMNVSTLELGDSALYLCASSQLAGGVFFGPGTRLTVL.